Shown below are 29 T cell receptor beta chains from a single sample sequenced in a study of blood T cell repertoires in COVID-19. Data came from immunoSEQ multiplex PCR; TCRdb stores just in-frame clones and leaves some out. Of about 190,000 clones in the sample, 78% were seen once. Specimen: peripheral blood. The receptors come from a woman aged 80 or over with active or convalescent COVID-19.

This rearrangement joins TRBV4-3 to TRBJ2-7; D not resolved. Per germline, CDR1 LGHNA and CDR2 YSLEER. V shed 0 bases and J shed 1 base, with 10 bases lying between them. The CDR3 is made up of 15 amino acids. This CDR3 reads CASSQDLGISYEQYF. The CDR3 nucleotides are TGCGCCAGCAGCCAAGATCTGGGCATTTCCTACGAGCAGTACTTC.

The chain is built from TRBV19 and TRBJ1-1; 7 positions match TRBD1. The CDR3 totals 14 residues. CDR1 and CDR2 (germline): LNHDA, SQIVND (reference sequence). After removal of 7 bases from V and 2 bases from J, the junction contained 7 bases not matched to a gene. CDR3 sequence: CASTLDRINTEAFF. CDR3 DNA sequence: TGTGCCAGTACCCTGGACAGGATAAACACTGAAGCTTTCTTT.

The chain links TRBV4-2 to TRBJ2-5, with 13 bases that match TRBD2. CDR1 is LGHNA and CDR2 is YNFKEQ in the germline V gene. The CDR3 runs to 18 residues. Unmatched junction bases numbered 6, after V lost 2 bases and J lost 0 bases. The CDR3 spells CASSQTKTSGGNQETQYF. In DNA form, the CDR3 reads TGTGCCAGCAGCCAAACTAAGACTAGCGGGGGGAACCAAGAGACCCAGTACTTC.

This chain joins TRBV14 and TRBJ2-7; TRBD1 aligns across 7 bases. The CDR3 has 14 amino acids. The germline V gene has CDR1 SGHDN and CDR2 FVKESK. The V gene end was trimmed by 1 base and the J gene end by 2 bases; junction bases not matched to a gene: 2. CDR3 loop: CASSQVGTAYEQYF. The CDR3 nucleotides are TGTGCCAGCAGCCAAGTTGGGACAGCCTACGAGCAGTACTTC.

The rearrangement links TRBV28 to TRBJ2-7, with 7 bases matching TRBD2. This CDR3 has 14 amino acids. From germline, CDR1 is MDHEN and CDR2 SYDVKM. V shed 10 bases and J 6 bases; nucleotides not matched to a gene: 15. The DNA of the CDR3 is TGTGCCACCCACCCGGGGGGAACTACTAGCGAGCAGTACTTC. It specifies CATHPGGTTSEQYF.

The rearrangement joins TRBV25-1 to TRBJ2-7; possibly TRBD1 for D (5 bases). Trimming removed 2 bases from V and 2 bases from J, with 10 bases in between. The CDR3 runs to 14 residues. Germline CDR1 and CDR2: MGHDK and SYGVNS. The CDR3 region is CASSEQTDTYEQYF. The CDR3 DNA follows: TGTGCCAGCAGTGAACAGACAGACACCTACGAGCAGTACTTC.

In its sample, this clone was seen many times. This chain links TRBV20-1 with TRBJ1-6; D may be TRBD1 (6 bases). Germline V gene lookup returns CDR1 DFQATT and CDR2 SNEGSKA (reference sequence). This CDR3 has 15 residues. V shed 3 bases and J shed 6 bases, with 15 bases lying between them. The DNA of the CDR3 is TGCAGTGCTAGTACAGGGCCCGCCTTTAATTCACCCCTCCACTTT. Its protein is CSASTGPAFNSPLHF.

The chain recombines TRBV5-4 with TRBJ2-2; TRBD1 aligns across 12 bases. The germline V gene has CDR1 SGHNT and CDR2 YYREEE (reference sequence). After removal of 5 bases from V and 4 bases from J, the junction contained 9 bases not matched to a gene. The CDR3 consists of 17 residues. DNA for the CDR3: TGTGCCAGCAGAACCGGGACAGGGGGCGCTGGCACCGGGGAGCTGTTTTTT. Translating gives CASRTGTGGAGTGELFF.

This chain uses TRBV30 with TRBJ2-1, with 16 bases fitting TRBD2. The CDR3 consists of 16 residues. The junction had 10 bases not matched to a gene; V was cut back by 5 bases and J by 9 bases. Germline-derived CDR1 and CDR2 are GTSNPN and SVGIG (reference sequence). The CDR3 loop reads CAWEPGLAGGPGEQFF. The CDR3, as DNA: TGTGCCTGGGAACCGGGACTAGCGGGGGGGCCGGGTGAGCAGTTCTTC.

V usage is TRBV5-1 and J usage is TRBJ1-4; D gene unclear. Germline V gives CDR1 SGHRS, CDR2 YFSETQ. The CDR3 covers 14 residues. The germline V and J ends were trimmed by 9 bases and 8 bases, with 20 bases remaining between them. The CDR3 sequence: CATSEAGHGEKLFF. DNA of the CDR3: TGCGCCACCAGTGAGGCGGGTCATGGGGAAAAACTGTTTTTT.

The V call is TRBV28, the J call TRBJ2-5; D might be TRBD2 (5 bases). This CDR3 has 14 amino acids. V lost 3 bases and J 3 bases, leaving 11 bases between the germline ends. Germline CDR1 reads MDHEN; CDR2 reads SYDVKM. As DNA, the CDR3 is TGTGCCAGCAGTTTCCGGACTTATAAAGAGACCCAGTACTTC. As protein: CASSFRTYKETQYF.

The chain joins TRBV6-5 to TRBJ1-6; a possible D gene is TRBD1 (5 bases). V gave up 8 bases and J gave up 0 bases, with 8 bases separating them. CDR3 size: 14 residues. The germline V gene has CDR1 MNHEY and CDR2 SVGAGI. The CDR3 nucleotides read TGTGCCAGCCAGGGAAGCTCCTATAATTCACCCCTCCACTTT. Its protein is CASQGSSYNSPLHF.

This sequence joins TRBV3-1 (or the pseudogene TRBV3-2) and TRBJ2-2, with 9 bases that match TRBD2. J gave up 7 bases and V 5 bases, and 11 bases lay outside the gene matches. CDR1 and CDR2 (germline): LGHDT, YNNKEL (reference sequence). This CDR3 region has 16 residues. CDR3 bases: TGTGCCAGCAGCTCCTTTCCGGGACTAGCTGGCGGGGAGCTGTTTTTT. Translated, it gives CASSSFPGLAGGELFF.

The chain recombines TRBV9 with TRBJ1-4, with a possible D match to TRBD1 (5 bases). Germline V gene lookup returns CDR1 SGDLS and CDR2 YYNGEE. CDR3 length: 14 residues. Trimming removed 2 bases at V and 3 bases at J, with 8 bases between. CDR3 in DNA: TGTGCCAGCAGCGTCGGGGGAGCTAATGAAAAACTGTTTTTT. Amino acids: CASSVGGANEKLFF.

The chain has TRBV28 and TRBJ1-4; D is uncertain. This CDR3 spans 14 amino acids. Per the germline V gene, CDR1 is MDHEN and CDR2 is SYDVKM. Trimming stripped 8 bases from V and 2 bases from J, with 12 bases between. The CDR3, as DNA: TGTGCCAGCCTTTTGACTGGGACTAATGAAAAACTGTTTTTT. The encoded protein is CASLLTGTNEKLFF.

This clone was observed a handful of times. The genes are TRBV9 and TRBJ1-3; a possible D gene is TRBD1 (5 bases). Trimming shortened V by 2 bases and J by 2 bases, and 11 bases separated the two germline ends. The CDR3 has 15 amino acids. Germline V lookup: CDR1 SGDLS, CDR2 YYNGEE. The CDR3 protein is CASSVQGRPGNTIYF. For the CDR3, the DNA is TGTGCCAGCAGCGTCCAGGGTAGGCCTGGAAACACCATATATTTT. Full variable domain (remainder filled in from reference TRBV9 and TRBJ1-3): DSGVTQTPKHLITATGQRVTLRCSPRSGDLSVYWYQQSLDQGLQFLIQYYNGEERAKGNILERFSAQQFPDLHSELNLSSLELGDSALYFCASSVQGRPGNTIYFGEGSWLTVV.

The CDR3 nucleotides are TGTGCCAGCAGCGGGGGGGTAGCCAAAAACATTCAGTACTTC. This sequence encodes CASSGGVAKNIQYF. The chain recombines TRBV5-4 with TRBJ2-4; 7 nucleotides align to TRBD2. Germline values: CDR1 SGHNT, CDR2 YYREEE (reference sequence). The CDR3 sequence is 14 residues long. The J segment lost 0 bases and the V segment lost 4 bases, leaving 1 base of the junction unmatched. Supplemented by reference TRBV5-4 and TRBJ2-4, the full variable domain reads ETGVTQSPTHLIKTRGQQVTLRCSSQSGHNTVSWYQQALGQGPQFIFQYYREEENGRGNFPPRFSGLQFPNYSSELNVNALELDDSALYLCASSGGVAKNIQYFGAGTRLSVL.

The chain employs TRBV28 and TRBJ1-1; tentatively, D is TRBD1 (5 bases). V lost 2 bases and J lost 3, with 13 bases in between. Looked up from germline, CDR1 is MDHEN and CDR2 is SYDVKM. CDR3 length equals 15 residues. The CDR3 reads CASSLAGTPYTEAFF. CDR3 sequence (DNA): TGTGCCAGCAGTTTAGCCGGGACTCCATACACTGAAGCTTTCTTT. Full variable domain (missing parts from reference TRBV28 and TRBJ1-1): DVKVTQSSRYLVKRTGEKVFLECVQDMDHENMFWYRQDPGLGLRLIYFSYDVKMKEKGDIPEGYSVSREKKERFSLILESASTNQTSMYLCASSLAGTPYTEAFFGQGTRLTVV.

The chain recombines TRBV2 with TRBJ2-1, with 10 nucleotides matching TRBD1. Germline V gives CDR1 SNHLY, CDR2 FYNNEI. With 6 bases clipped from V and 8 bases from J, the junction kept 4 bases outside the gene matches. The CDR3 covers 13 residues. The CDR3 DNA sequence: TGTGCCAGCAGGGACAGGGGGGGCGATGAGCAGTTCTTC. Translation gives CASRDRGGDEQFF.

This clone has only a few counts. The chain employs TRBV7-9 and TRBJ1-2; D call uncertain. This CDR3 has 14 amino acids. The germline gives CDR1 SEHNR, CDR2 FQNEAQ (reference sequence). Trimming pared 2 bases from V and 3 bases from J, leaving 10 bases between. CDR3 protein: CASSLHQAHYGYTF. DNA of the CDR3: TGTGCCAGCAGCTTACATCAGGCGCACTATGGCTACACCTTC.

This clone showed up many times. This sequence joins TRBV27 and TRBJ2-5, with a weak D call TRBD1 (5 bases). Trimming shortened V by 1 base and J by 1 base, and 16 bases separated the two germline ends. Per germline, CDR1 MNHEY and CDR2 SMNVEV (reference sequence). The CDR3 is 17 residues long. The CDR3 reads CASSLYPPGHTQETQYF. The CDR3 coding sequence is TGTGCCAGCAGTTTATATCCCCCCGGACACACCCAAGAGACCCAGTACTTC.

This clone has only one observation. The chain uses TRBV29-1 and TRBJ1-1; D is ambiguous. From germline, CDR1 is SQVTM and CDR2 ANQGSEA. V gave up 0 bases and J gave up 1 base, with 9 bases separating them. CDR3 size: 14 residues. CDR3 coding DNA: TGCAGCGTTGAAGATCCTACGCCGAACACTGAAGCTTTCTTT. Its protein product is CSVEDPTPNTEAFF.

This chain connects TRBV29-1 to TRBJ2-5; tentatively, D is TRBD2 (5 bases). The CDR3 sequence is 12 residues long. With 7 bases removed from V and 2 bases from J, the gap between germline ends came to 11 bases. Germline CDR1 SQVTM, CDR2 ANQGSEA. The CDR3 DNA is TGCAGCGGGGCGGGCGGACAAGAGACCCAGTACTTC. It yields the protein CSGAGGQETQYF.

The rearrangement uses TRBV5-1 and TRBJ2-4; 8 nucleotides align to TRBD2. The CDR3 runs 15 residues. CDR1 is SGHRS, CDR2 YFSETQ, per germline. CDR3 nucleotides: TGCGCGAGTCCTCTCGGGGGGGTAGCCAAAAACATTCAGTACTTC. It is translated as CASPLGGVAKNIQYF.

CDR3 sequence: CASSPTGSYEQYF. CDR3 DNA: TGTGCCAGCAGCCCGACAGGGAGTTACGAGCAGTACTTC. The chain links TRBV7-9 to TRBJ2-7; 7 bases fit TRBD1. Germline loops: CDR1 SEHNR, CDR2 FQNEAQ (reference sequence). Germline trimming cut 5 bases from V and 4 bases from J; bases unmatched to any gene: 5. There are 13 residues in the CDR3.

V is TRBV9 and J is TRBJ2-5, with D perhaps TRBD2 (5 bases). V was pared by 0 bases and J by 7 bases, with 13 bases between. This CDR3 is 14 amino acids long. Per the germline V gene, CDR1 is SGDLS and CDR2 is YYNGEE. For the CDR3, the DNA is TGTGCCAGCAGCGTAGCAAGCCTGGAGGCGACCCAGTACTTC. Translation: CASSVASLEATQYF.

This clone turned up a few times. This sample includes further DNA sequences coding for the same CDR3. For the CDR3, the DNA is TGTGCCAGCAGTTTCCCAAATTCACCCCTCCACTTT. It encodes CASSFPNSPLHF. The V call is TRBV28, the J call TRBJ1-6; D call uncertain. The CDR3 extends over 12 amino acids. Deletions cut 3 bases from V and 7 bases from J, with 4 bases between. The germline V gene has CDR1 MDHEN and CDR2 SYDVKM.

V gene TRBV11-3 combines with J gene TRBJ1-2, with 7 nucleotides matching TRBD1. This CDR3 has 17 amino acids. V lost 5 bases, J lost 3 bases, and 15 bases stayed unmatched. Germline assignment: CDR1 SGHNT and CDR2 YENEEA. In nucleotides, the CDR3 is TGTGCCAGCAGCCCCGCCCCCGGGACAGACGAGGACTATGGCTACACCTTC. Residues: CASSPAPGTDEDYGYTF.

The chain has TRBV6-5 and TRBJ1-4; 7 bases line up with TRBD1. The CDR3 runs 16 residues. The V segment lost 0 bases and the J segment 5 bases; nucleotides outside the gene matches: 6. Germline CDR1 is MNHEY and CDR2 is SVGAGI. The CDR3 region is CASSYSWTGINEKLFF. CDR3 nucleotides: TGTGCCAGCAGTTACTCCTGGACAGGAATAAATGAAAAACTGTTTTTT.